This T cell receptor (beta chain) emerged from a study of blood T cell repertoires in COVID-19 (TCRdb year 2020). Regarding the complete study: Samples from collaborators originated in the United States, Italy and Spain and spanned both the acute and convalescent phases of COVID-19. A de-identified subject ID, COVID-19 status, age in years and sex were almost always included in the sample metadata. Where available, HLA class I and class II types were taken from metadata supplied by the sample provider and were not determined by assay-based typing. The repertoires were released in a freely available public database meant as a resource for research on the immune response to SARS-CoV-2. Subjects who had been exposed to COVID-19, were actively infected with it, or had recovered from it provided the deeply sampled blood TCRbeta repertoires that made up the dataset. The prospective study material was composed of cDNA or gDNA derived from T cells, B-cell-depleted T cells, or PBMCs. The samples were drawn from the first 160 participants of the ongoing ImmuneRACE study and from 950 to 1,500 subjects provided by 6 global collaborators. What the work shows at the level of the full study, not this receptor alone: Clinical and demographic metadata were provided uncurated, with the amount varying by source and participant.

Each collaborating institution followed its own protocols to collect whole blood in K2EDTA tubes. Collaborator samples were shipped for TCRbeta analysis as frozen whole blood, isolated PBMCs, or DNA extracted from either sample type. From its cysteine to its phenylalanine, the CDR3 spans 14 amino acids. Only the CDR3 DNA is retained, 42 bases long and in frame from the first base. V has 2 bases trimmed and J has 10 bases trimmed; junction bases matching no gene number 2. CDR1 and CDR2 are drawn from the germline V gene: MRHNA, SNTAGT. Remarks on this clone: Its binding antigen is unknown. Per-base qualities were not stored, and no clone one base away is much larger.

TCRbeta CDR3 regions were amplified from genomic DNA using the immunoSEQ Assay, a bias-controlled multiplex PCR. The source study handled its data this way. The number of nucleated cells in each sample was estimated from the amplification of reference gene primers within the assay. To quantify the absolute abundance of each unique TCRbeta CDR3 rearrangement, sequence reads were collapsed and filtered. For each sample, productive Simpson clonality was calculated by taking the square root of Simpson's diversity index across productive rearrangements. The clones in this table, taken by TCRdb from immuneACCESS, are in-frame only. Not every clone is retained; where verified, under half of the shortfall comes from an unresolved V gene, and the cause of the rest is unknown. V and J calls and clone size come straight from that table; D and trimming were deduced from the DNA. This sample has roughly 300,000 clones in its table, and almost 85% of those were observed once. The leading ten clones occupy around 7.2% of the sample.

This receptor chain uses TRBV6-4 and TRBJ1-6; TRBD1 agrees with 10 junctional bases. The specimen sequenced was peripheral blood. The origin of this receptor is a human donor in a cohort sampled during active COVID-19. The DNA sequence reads TGTGCCAGCAGTGACGGGACAGGGGTGTCACCCCTCCACTTT. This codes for CASSDGTGVSPLHF.